This entry lists 20 T cell receptor beta chains sequenced from one sample in a study of blood T cell repertoires in COVID-19. Profiling relied on immunoSEQ multiplex PCR, and the TCRdb table lists in-frame clones only, not all of them. The sample carries over 200,000 clones, about four fifths recorded once. The specimen sequenced was peripheral blood. These receptor sequences come from a woman aged 45-59 years with acute or convalescent COVID-19.

The J gene is TRBJ2-3, the V gene TRBV19, with 15 positions matching TRBD2. With 3 bases clipped from V and 8 bases from J, the junction kept 9 bases outside the gene matches. The CDR3 has 17 amino acids. Germline V gene lookup returns CDR1 LNHDA and CDR2 SQIVND (reference sequence). DNA for the CDR3: TGTGCCAGTAGTATTGGACTAGCGGGAGGGCCCCTCGCTACGCAGTATTTT. Its protein is CASSIGLAGGPLATQYF. The whole variable domain, filled in from reference TRBV19 and TRBJ2-3, reads DGGITQSPKYLFRKEGQNVTLSCEQNLNHDAMYWYRQDPGQGLRLIYYSQIVNDFQKGDIAEGYSVSREKKESFPLTVTSAQKNPTAFYLCASSIGLAGGPLATQYFGPGTRLTVL.

The chain joins TRBV2 to TRBJ1-4; TRBD1 matches 7 bases. This CDR3 comprises 16 residues. With 5 bases clipped from V and 0 bases from J, the junction kept 6 bases outside the gene matches. CDR1 and CDR2 from the germline V gene are SNHLY and FYNNEI. The DNA of the CDR3 is TGTGCCAGCAGTACCGGGACAGCCGCAACTAATGAAAAACTGTTTTTT. It codes for CASSTGTAATNEKLFF.

The chain carries TRBV20-1 and TRBJ2-5; TRBD2 agrees at 8 bases. The length of the CDR3 is 15 residues. V gave up 3 bases and J gave up 1 base; unmatched junction bases: 7. Germline V gene lookup returns CDR1 DFQATT and CDR2 SNEGSKA (reference sequence). CDR3 DNA: TGCAGTGCTAGTGTTAGCGGGGCATTCCAAGAGACCCAGTACTTC. Translation: CSASVSGAFQETQYF.

V gene TRBV15 combines with J gene TRBJ2-5; perhaps TRBD2 as D (5 bases). The ends were cut back, 5 bases at V and 4 bases at J, with 14 bases in the middle. The CDR3 has 14 amino acids. CDR1 and CDR2 (germline): LNHNV, YYDKDF (reference sequence). CDR3 sequence reads: CATSGLRERETQYF. CDR3 in DNA: TGTGCCACCAGCGGACTTAGGGAGAGAGAGACCCAGTACTTC.

V usage is TRBV10-1 and J usage is TRBJ2-1; 7 bases fit TRBD1. The CDR3 is 16 amino acids. Germline CDR1 is WNHNN and CDR2 is SYGVQD (reference sequence). V trimming: 0 bases; J trimming: 4 bases; junction bases outside the gene matches: 6. CDR3 protein: CASSESTGTAYNEQFF. The CDR3 bases are TGCGCCAGCAGTGAGTCGACGGGGACAGCTTACAATGAGCAGTTCTTC.

This clone was counted once. This chain uses TRBV5-6 with TRBJ2-7; no definite D call. V gave up 5 bases and J gave up 1 base, with 10 bases separating them. CDR3 length: 13 residues. The germline V gene has CDR1 SGHDT and CDR2 YYEEEE. The CDR3 loop is CASSPVGSYEQYF. CDR3 DNA: TGTGCCAGCAGTCCGGTCGGGTCCTACGAGCAGTACTTC.

The chain employs TRBV5-1 and TRBJ2-5, with TRBD2 matching over 13 bases. CDR1 and CDR2 from the germline V gene are SGHRS and YFSETQ. The V and J ends lost 4 bases and 4 bases, in that order; junction bases with no gene match: 1. The CDR3 is 14 residues long. CDR3 sequence (DNA): TGCGCCAGCAGCCGGACTAGCGGGAGAGAGACCCAGTACTTC. It codes for CASSRTSGRETQYF.

V is TRBV10-3 and J is TRBJ1-2, with 8 bases that match TRBD1. Germline CDR1 reads ENHRY; CDR2 reads SYGVKD. The CDR3 consists of 13 residues. The junction had 9 bases not matched to a gene; V was cut back by 8 bases and J by 7 bases. CDR3 sequence reads: CAIWAGGKFGYTF. In nucleotides, the CDR3 is TGTGCCATCTGGGCAGGGGGCAAGTTTGGCTACACCTTC.

V gene TRBV4-1 combines with J gene TRBJ1-4, with a tentative D call TRBD1 (5 bases). V lost 0 bases and J lost 8, with 19 bases in between. Germline loops: CDR1 MGHRA, CDR2 YSYEKL. The CDR3 runs 17 residues. This chain's CDR3 is CASSQDIQTAREEKLFF. CDR3 nucleotides: TGCGCCAGCAGCCAAGATATTCAGACAGCTAGGGAAGAAAAACTGTTTTTT.

This clone was seen a single time. CDR3 loop: CASSQDLGRGNTEAFF. CDR3 nucleotide sequence: TGTGCCAGCAGCCAAGATCTAGGGCGGGGGAACACTGAAGCTTTCTTT. The chain is built from TRBV14 and TRBJ1-1; D is ambiguous. Germline V gene sequence: CDR1 SGHDN, CDR2 FVKESK. The CDR3 extends over 16 amino acids. V lost 0 bases and J 1 base, leaving 12 bases between the germline ends.

V usage is TRBV4-2 and J usage is TRBJ2-3; D is possibly TRBD1 (5 bases). The CDR3 is 14 residues long. The V gene's germline CDR1 is LGHNA and CDR2 YNFKEQ. Trimming cost V 4 bases and J 6 bases, with 14 bases left between them. CDR3 coding DNA: TGTGCCAGCAGCCCACGTGGGGCAGGGGATACGCAGTATTTT. Encoded protein: CASSPRGAGDTQYF.

The chain is built from TRBV6-5 and TRBJ2-7, with D possibly matching TRBD1 (7 bases). This CDR3 region has 15 residues. The V end was cut by 8 bases, the J end by 4 bases, with 21 bases between. Germline loops: CDR1 MNHEY, CDR2 SVGAGI. This chain's CDR3 is CASGGQTGRRYEQYF. In nucleotides, the CDR3 is TGTGCCAGCGGGGGGCAGACAGGGCGACGGTACGAGCAGTACTTC.

CDR3 nucleotides: TGTGCCAGCTCAAAAACAGGGGCGGACTACAATGAGCAGTTCTTC. Its translation is CASSKTGADYNEQFF. The chain links TRBV18 to TRBJ2-1; 7 positions agree with TRBD1. The CDR3 covers 15 residues. The germline V gene encodes CDR1 KGHSH and CDR2 LQKENI. J lost 3 bases, V lost 5 bases, and 7 bases had no gene match. Drawing the rest from reference TRBV18 and TRBJ2-1, the complete variable domain is NAGVMQNPRHLVRRRGQEARLRCSPMKGHSHVYWYRQLPEEGLKFMVYLQKENIIDESGMPKERFSAEFPKEGPSILRIQQVVRGDSAAYFCASSKTGADYNEQFFGPGTRLTVL.

This clone was recorded only once. The V gene is TRBV19, the J gene TRBJ2-5; possibly TRBD1 for D (5 bases). The CDR3 length is 13 residues. Germline loops: CDR1 LNHDA, CDR2 SQIVND (reference sequence). The ends were cut back, 7 bases at V and 4 bases at J, with 13 bases in the middle. This CDR3 reads CASTVGQGETQYF. CDR3 nucleotide sequence: TGTGCCAGTACCGTAGGGCAGGGAGAGACCCAGTACTTC. Full variable domain (outside the CDR3, taken from reference TRBV19 and TRBJ2-5): DGGITQSPKYLFRKEGQNVTLSCEQNLNHDAMYWYRQDPGQGLRLIYYSQIVNDFQKGDIAEGYSVSREKKESFPLTVTSAQKNPTAFYLCASTVGQGETQYFGPGTRLLVL.

The chain couples TRBV25-1 to TRBJ2-5; a possible D gene is TRBD2 (5 bases). Germline V CDR1 and CDR2: MGHDK, SYGVNS. V was pared by 0 bases and J by 4 bases, with 9 bases between. This CDR3 has 14 residues. The chain's CDR3 is CASSEYRGRETQYF. As DNA, the CDR3 is TGTGCCAGCAGTGAATACCGTGGGAGAGAGACCCAGTACTTC. The variable domain in full, completed from reference TRBV25-1 and TRBJ2-5, reads EADIYQTPRYLVIGTGKKITLECSQTMGHDKMYWYQQDPGMELHLIHYSYGVNSTEKGDLSSESTVSRIRTEHFPLTLESARPSHTSQYLCASSEYRGRETQYFGPGTRLLVL.

This chain connects TRBV20-1 to TRBJ2-1; D is unresolved. With 3 bases removed from V and 3 bases from J, the gap between germline ends came to 3 bases. The germline CDR1 and CDR2 sequences are DFQATT and SNEGSKA (reference sequence). This CDR3 has 11 amino acids. CDR3 coding DNA: TGCAGTGCTAGTCGCTACAATGAGCAGTTCTTC. It specifies CSASRYNEQFF.

This clone was detected only once. The chain recombines TRBV2 with TRBJ2-7; 9 positions match TRBD1. V lost 7 bases, J lost 7 bases, and 8 bases stayed unmatched. CDR1 SNHLY and CDR2 FYNNEI come from the germline V gene. This CDR3 comprises 13 residues. The CDR3 reads CASKEQGAGEQYF. The CDR3 coding sequence is TGTGCCAGCAAGGAACAGGGGGCAGGGGAGCAGTACTTC.

The rearrangement uses TRBV20-1 and TRBJ2-1; no firm D call. There are 12 residues in the CDR3. Trimming left V 6 bases short and J 10 bases short, with 16 bases between. The V gene's germline CDR1 is DFQATT and CDR2 SNEGSKA (reference sequence). The DNA of the CDR3 is TGCAGTGCAAGTTCGAGGTCTTGGGAGCAGTTCTTC. Translated, it gives CSASSRSWEQFF.

This clone was counted once. The V gene is TRBV6-1, the J gene TRBJ2-2; 13 positions agree with TRBD2. The CDR3 loop spans 18 amino acids. Trimming removed 3 bases from V and 1 base from J; junction bases left unmatched: 5. Germline CDR1 MNHNS, CDR2 SASEGT. The CDR3: CASSDRLAGGKNTGELFF. Here the CDR3 DNA reads TGTGCCAGCAGTGACCGACTAGCGGGAGGCAAGAACACCGGGGAGCTGTTTTTT.

The CDR3 sequence: CSVGGQGAHTEAFF. As DNA, the CDR3 is TGCAGCGTTGGGGGGCAGGGGGCGCACACTGAAGCTTTCTTT. The rearrangement uses TRBV29-1 and TRBJ1-1; the match to TRBD1 covers 8 bases. CDR1 and CDR2 (germline): SQVTM, ANQGSEA. This CDR3 is 14 amino acids long. J was trimmed by 3 bases and V by 4 bases; bases with no gene match: 7.